This T cell receptor (beta chain) is from a study of T cell changes during pregnancy in multiple sclerosis. This table comes from immunoSEQ multiplex PCR, and its TCRdb copy is limited to in-frame clones, with some not included. This table holds over 70,000 clones, roughly 94% found once. Germline V gives CDR1 SGDLS, CDR2 YYNGEE. The V end was cut by 4 bases, the J end by 8 bases, with 16 bases between. The length of the CDR3 is 14 residues. This TCR was sampled from a female donor with multiple sclerosis, enrolled in a pregnancy study. The chain has TRBV9 and TRBJ2-1; the D gene is possibly TRBD2 (6 bases). The sequenced sample was peripheral blood, obtained in the third trimester of pregnancy. The CDR3: CASSLGLGEDEQFF. DNA for the CDR3: TGTGCCAGCAGCCTGGGACTGGGGGAAGATGAGCAGTTCTTC.